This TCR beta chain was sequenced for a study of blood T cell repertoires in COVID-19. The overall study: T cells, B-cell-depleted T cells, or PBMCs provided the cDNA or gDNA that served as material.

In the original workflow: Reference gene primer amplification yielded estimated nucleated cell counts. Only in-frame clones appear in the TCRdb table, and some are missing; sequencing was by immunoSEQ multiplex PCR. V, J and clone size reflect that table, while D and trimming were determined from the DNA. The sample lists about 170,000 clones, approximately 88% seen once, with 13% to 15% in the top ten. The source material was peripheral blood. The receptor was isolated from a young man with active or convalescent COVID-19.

CDR3 nucleotide sequence: TGTGCCAGCAGCTTAAGGACAGGGGGGAACACTGAAGCTTTCTTT. As protein: CASSLRTGGNTEAFF. This chain links TRBV7-6 with TRBJ1-1; 10 nucleotides match TRBD1. The junction had 1 base not matched to a gene; V was cut back by 2 bases and J by 1 base. Germline V gene lookup returns CDR1 SGHVS and CDR2 FNYEAQ. The CDR3 extends over 15 amino acids.